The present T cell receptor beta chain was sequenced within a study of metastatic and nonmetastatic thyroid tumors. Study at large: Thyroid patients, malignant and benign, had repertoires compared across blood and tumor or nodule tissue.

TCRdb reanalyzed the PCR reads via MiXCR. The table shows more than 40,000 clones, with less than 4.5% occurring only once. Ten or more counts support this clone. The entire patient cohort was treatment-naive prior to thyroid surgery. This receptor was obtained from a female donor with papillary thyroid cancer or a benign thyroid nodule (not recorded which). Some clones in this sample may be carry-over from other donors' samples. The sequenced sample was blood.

The CDR3 is CASSLEGVPSEQYF. The DNA of the CDR3 is TGCGCCAGCAGCTTGGAGGGGGTACCTTCCGAGCAGTACTTC. The rearrangement links TRBV5-1 to TRBJ2-7, with D possibly TRBD1 on 6 matching bases. This CDR3 has 14 amino acids. Germline V gene data show CDR1 as SGHRS and CDR2 as YFSETQ. V was cut by 0 bases and J by 6 bases, with 13 bases left in between. The variable domain in full, with the rest retrieved from reference TRBV5-1 and TRBJ2-7, is KAGVTQTPRYLIKTRGQQVTLSCSPISGHRSVSWYQQTPGQGLQFLFEYFSETQRNKGNFPGRFSGRQFSNSRSEMNVSTLELGDSALYLCASSLEGVPSEQYFGPGTRLTVT.